Shown below are 30 T cell receptor beta chains from a single sample sequenced in a study of molecular identifiers for immune sequencing clone quantification. One entry per CDR3 protein, called by TCRdb with MiXCR from the PCR reads. The sample carries about 510,000 distinct CDR3 sequences, approximately 25% recorded once. Material: naive CD8+ T cells from blood, with Jurkat cell RNA spiked in. The sample's subset: FACS-sorted CD8+CD4-CCR7+CD45RA+ naive T cells. Every receptor here comes from a human donor in good health. Some libraries in this study had Jurkat cell RNA spiked in.

The table lists this clonotype with a few counts. The chain employs TRBV3-1 and TRBJ2-1; 9 bases are shared with TRBD2. J lost 4 bases, V lost 1 base, and 5 bases had no gene match. Germline-derived CDR1 and CDR2 are LGHDT and YNNKEL (reference sequence). This CDR3 is 16 amino acids long. The CDR3 sequence: CASSQVAGGMYNEQFF. The CDR3 nucleotides are TGTGCCAGCAGCCAAGTGGCGGGGGGGATGTACAATGAGCAGTTCTTC.

The chain couples TRBV6-2 or TRBV6-3 to TRBJ2-4; tentatively, D is TRBD1 or TRBD2 (6 bases each). Trimming shortened V by 8 bases and J by 2 bases, and 25 bases separated the two germline ends. Per germline, CDR1 MNHEY and CDR2 SVGEGT. The CDR3 loop spans 18 amino acids. In DNA, the CDR3 is TGTGCCAGCGGATACGGGGGTCGGGGGCCTAGGACCAAAAACATTCAGTACTTC. It yields the protein CASGYGGRGPRTKNIQYF.

This sequence joins TRBV5-1 and TRBJ1-3; tentatively, D is TRBD1 (5 bases). V was clipped by 4 bases and J by 4 bases, with 12 bases between them. The germline V gene encodes CDR1 SGHRS and CDR2 YFSETQ. The CDR3 contains 14 residues. This CDR3 is CASSQGRGGNTIYF. For the CDR3, the DNA is TGCGCCAGCAGCCAGGGACGGGGAGGAAACACCATATATTTT.

This clonotype was seen only a few times. The chain uses TRBV20-1 and TRBJ2-1; unclear D gene. This CDR3 region has 11 residues. The V end lost 5 bases, the J end lost 7 bases, and 9 bases lay between the germline ends. Germline V gene lookup returns CDR1 DFQATT and CDR2 SNEGSKA (reference sequence). This CDR3 is CSAAHGNEQFF. CDR3 DNA: TGCAGTGCTGCCCATGGTAATGAGCAGTTCTTC.

V usage is TRBV7-9 and J usage is TRBJ2-7; D is uncertain. Germline CDR1 SEHNR, CDR2 FQNEAQ (reference sequence). V was cut by 1 base and J by 4 bases, with 8 bases left in between. The CDR3 length is 13 residues. In DNA, the CDR3 is TGTGCCAGCAGCTTAGGGGATAATTACGAGCAGTACTTC. It encodes CASSLGDNYEQYF. Variable domain in full (rest from reference TRBV7-9 and TRBJ2-7): DTGVSQNPRHKITKRGQNVTFRCDPISEHNRLYWYRQTLGQGPEFLTYFQNEAQLEKSRLLSDRFSAERPKGSFSTLEIQRTEQGDSAMYLCASSLGDNYEQYFGPGTRLTVT.

At least ten counts were recorded for this clonotype. This chain connects TRBV29-1 to TRBJ2-1; 7 bases map to TRBD1. Trimming cost V 7 bases and J 2 bases; bases outside gene matches: 8. The germline CDR1 and CDR2 sequences are SQVTM and ANQGSEA. This CDR3 region has 14 residues. For the CDR3, the DNA is TGCAGCGGAGAAGACAGGGCCCCCTACAATGAGCAGTTCTTC. It codes for CSGEDRAPYNEQFF.

This clonotype came up many times. The CDR3: CASSYVSGGNTEAFF. In DNA form, the CDR3 reads TGTGCCAGCAGTTACGTATCTGGGGGCAACACTGAAGCTTTCTTT. The genes are TRBV6-5 and TRBJ1-1; tentatively, D is TRBD1 (6 bases). The CDR3 has 15 amino acids. The V gene's germline CDR1 is MNHEY and CDR2 SVGAGI. The ends were cut back, 2 bases at V and 2 bases at J, with 12 bases in the middle.

This clonotype turned up a few times. This sequence joins TRBV9 and TRBJ2-3, with 7 bases that match TRBD2. From germline, CDR1 is SGDLS and CDR2 YYNGEE. CDR3 size: 16 residues. V lost 4 bases, J lost 4 bases, and 12 bases stayed unmatched. CDR3 region: CASSNRGGGGADTQYF. The CDR3 bases are TGTGCCAGCAGCAATCGGGGTGGTGGGGGGGCAGATACGCAGTATTTT.

V is TRBV2 and J is TRBJ1-1; TRBD1 might be the D (5 bases). The CDR3 is 12 residues long. CDR1 SNHLY and CDR2 FYNNEI come from the germline V gene. CDR3 nucleotide sequence: TGTGACGCAAGAGGGGTGGGCACTGAAGCTTTCTTT. Amino acids: CDARGVGTEAFF.

This clonotype was seen a handful of times. DNA for the CDR3: TGCGCCAGCCGCGAACTAAGCTCCTACAATGAGCAGTTCTTC. Its protein product is CASRELSSYNEQFF. The chain combines TRBV5-1 with TRBJ2-1; no clear D gene. Trimming removed 7 bases at V and 0 bases at J, with 11 bases between. Germline V lookup: CDR1 SGHRS, CDR2 YFSETQ. The length of the CDR3 is 14 residues.

This clonotype was counted only a few times. The chain links TRBV12-3 or TRBV12-4 to TRBJ1-1, with TRBD1 matching over 7 bases. This CDR3 is built from 16 residues. With V trimmed by 6 bases and J by 3 bases, 13 bases remained unmatched. The CDR3 DNA follows: TGTGCCAGCAGCCCCGGGGGTGAGGGGGCGGACACTGAAGCTTTCTTT. Protein: CASSPGGEGADTEAFF.

The rearrangement joins TRBV7-6 to TRBJ1-4; D call uncertain. The germline V gene has CDR1 SGHVS and CDR2 FNYEAQ. The CDR3 contains 14 residues. V dropped 7 bases and J dropped 5 bases, with 14 bases sitting between them. The CDR3 region is CASTALGRNEKLFF. CDR3 DNA sequence: TGTGCCAGCACGGCCTTGGGTCGAAATGAAAAACTGTTTTTT.

The chain carries TRBV20-1 and TRBJ2-7; D is undetermined. This CDR3 is 14 amino acids long. Germline V gives CDR1 DFQATT, CDR2 SNEGSKA (reference sequence). V shed 6 bases and J shed 0 bases, with 15 bases lying between them. CDR3 in amino acids: CSAHVRSVSYEQYF. The DNA of the CDR3 is TGCAGTGCCCACGTGAGGTCAGTCTCCTACGAGCAGTACTTC.

Many counts were recorded for this clonotype. The rearrangement uses TRBV5-1 and TRBJ2-7; 11 positions match TRBD2. The trim removed 0 bases at V and 6 bases at J, leaving 5 bases unmatched. The CDR3 spans 15 residues. Germline CDR1 and CDR2: SGHRS and YFSETQ. This CDR3 reads CASSLELAGVSEQYF. DNA for the CDR3: TGCGCCAGCAGCTTGGAACTAGCGGGAGTTTCCGAGCAGTACTTC.

The rearrangement joins TRBV12-3 or TRBV12-4 to TRBJ2-5; D not resolved. The ends were cut back, 3 bases at V and 3 bases at J, with 11 bases in the middle. The CDR3 consists of 14 residues. CDR3 in amino acids: CASSFGPGEETQYF. The CDR3 DNA reads as TGTGCCAGCAGTTTCGGACCAGGAGAAGAGACCCAGTACTTC.

The chain is built from TRBV11-2 and TRBJ2-3; no reliable D call. The germline V gene encodes CDR1 SGHAT and CDR2 FQNNGV. This CDR3 is built from 15 residues. Trimming removed 1 base from V and 3 bases from J, with 11 bases in between. CDR3 DNA sequence: TGTGCCAGCAGCTTAGTGTGGGGAAGGACAGATACGCAGTATTTT. Protein: CASSLVWGRTDTQYF. The variable domain in full, with the rest retrieved from reference TRBV11-2 and TRBJ2-3, is EAGVAQSPRYKIIEKRQSVAFWCNPISGHATLYWYQQILGQGPKLLIQFQNNGVVDDSQLPKDRFSAERLKGVDSTLKIQPAKLEDSAVYLCASSLVWGRTDTQYFGPGTRLTVL.

This clonotype came up many times. The genes are TRBV28 and TRBJ1-1; TRBD1 might be the D (6 bases). Germline lookup yields CDR1 MDHEN and CDR2 SYDVKM. The CDR3 is 14 residues long. Trimming stripped 6 bases from V and 1 base from J, with 12 bases between. The CDR3 bases are TGTGCCAGCAGCCCTACAGGGTCGAACACTGAAGCTTTCTTT. Amino acids: CASSPTGSNTEAFF.

CDR3 region: CASSFSTGSDTEAFF. The CDR3 region has the DNA TGTGCCAGCAGTTTCTCGACAGGGTCGGACACTGAAGCTTTCTTT. The V call is TRBV28, the J call TRBJ1-1; 7 positions match TRBD1. With 3 bases clipped from V and 3 bases from J, the junction kept 7 bases outside the gene matches. Germline V gene lookup returns CDR1 MDHEN and CDR2 SYDVKM. The length of the CDR3 is 15 residues.

The chain joins TRBV28 to TRBJ2-1; unclear D gene. From germline, CDR1 is MDHEN and CDR2 SYDVKM. V gave up 6 bases and J gave up 8 bases, with 23 bases separating them. The CDR3 runs 16 residues. In DNA, the CDR3 is TGTGCCAGCAGCTCCCCGAAGCAGGATGCGACCGATGAGCAGTTCTTC. It yields the protein CASSSPKQDATDEQFF.

Many counts were recorded for this clonotype. The chain carries TRBV20-1 and TRBJ1-3, with D unresolved. The ends were cut back, 3 bases at V and 1 base at J, with 7 bases in the middle. CDR3 size: 13 residues. Germline lookup yields CDR1 DFQATT and CDR2 SNEGSKA (reference sequence). Written as DNA, the CDR3 is TGCAGTGCTAGTACGGGGTCTGGAAACACCATATATTTT. Encoded protein: CSASTGSGNTIYF.

This clonotype was detected only a few times. The chain joins TRBV5-1 to TRBJ2-7; TRBD2 matches 14 bases. The CDR3 runs to 16 residues. Unmatched junction bases numbered 3, after V lost 2 bases and J lost 2 bases. From germline, CDR1 is SGHRS and CDR2 YFSETQ. CDR3 sequence (DNA): TGCGCCAGCAGCTTTGGACTAGCGGGAGGTACCTACGAGCAGTACTTC. Translation: CASSFGLAGGTYEQYF.

In this sample, this clonotype turned up many times. V is TRBV18 and J is TRBJ2-7; D is uncertain. Germline-derived CDR1 and CDR2 are KGHSH and LQKENI. With 3 bases removed from V and 5 bases from J, the gap between germline ends came to 14 bases. The CDR3 contains 14 residues. CDR3 DNA sequence: TGTGCCAGCTCACCGGCGGCCGAAATGGACGAGCAGTACTTC. It yields the protein CASSPAAEMDEQYF.

This clonotype was counted at least ten times. The V and J genes are TRBV6-2 or TRBV6-3 and TRBJ2-6, with 7 bases lining up with TRBD1. Germline CDR1 reads MNHEY; CDR2 reads SVGEGT. This CDR3 is built from 16 residues. V lost 4 bases to trimming and J lost 4 bases; unmatched junction nucleotides: 7. The CDR3 protein is CASSWNRGTGANVLTF. The CDR3 DNA is TGTGCCAGCAGTTGGAACAGGGGAACCGGGGCCAACGTCCTGACTTTC.

This clonotype was picked up many times. The chain joins TRBV29-1 to TRBJ2-5; D may be TRBD1 (5 bases). Germline V CDR1 and CDR2: SQVTM, ANQGSEA. CDR3 length equals 14 residues. Trimming stripped 4 bases from V and 1 base from J, with 13 bases between. CDR3 bases: TGCAGCGTTGCAGGGCAAGGGGTCCAAGAGACCCAGTACTTC. It encodes CSVAGQGVQETQYF.

This clonotype was seen a few times. CDR3 residues: CASSFPGQKQYF. CDR3 in DNA: TGTGCCAGCAGTTTCCCAGGACAAAAGCAGTACTTC. The gene calls are TRBV12-3 or TRBV12-4 and TRBJ2-7, with D tentatively TRBD1 (5 bases). The V gene lost 3 bases and the J gene lost 8 bases, with 11 bases spanning the gap. CDR3 length equals 12 residues.

Comment on this clonotype: Being one base from a much bigger clone, this may be a read error. The chain recombines TRBV7-9 with TRBJ1-1, with a tentative D call TRBD1 (6 bases). Germline V gives CDR1 SEHNR, CDR2 FQNEAQ (reference sequence). The CDR3 has 13 amino acids. V was clipped by 5 bases and J by 6 bases, with 13 bases between them. For the CDR3, the DNA is TGTGCCAGCAGCCCCTTCGGGGGCCCTGAAGCTTTCTTT. Its protein is CASSPFGGPEAFF.

The chain has TRBV12-3 or TRBV12-4 and TRBJ1-1; tentative D call: TRBD1 (6 bases). Trimming stripped 5 bases from V and 4 bases from J, with 14 bases between. This CDR3 region has 14 residues. CDR3 nucleotides: TGTGCCAGCAGTATCACAAGGGGGACCACTGAAGCTTTCTTT. This translates into CASSITRGTTEAFF.

This clonotype was seen at least ten times. V and J are TRBV6-1 and TRBJ2-2; TRBD2 aligns across 7 bases. V was clipped by 6 bases and J by 0 bases; unmatched bases: 4. This CDR3 is built from 15 residues. CDR1 and CDR2 from the germline V gene are MNHNS and SASEGT. The CDR3 DNA follows: TGTGCCAGCAGGCTAGCGGATACGAACACCGGGGAGCTGTTTTTT. Protein: CASRLADTNTGELFF.

The table lists this clonotype with many counts. The chain has TRBV9 and TRBJ1-1; unclear D gene. V was pared by 0 bases and J by 5 bases, with 8 bases between. The CDR3 is made up of 13 amino acids. Germline V CDR1 and CDR2: SGDLS, YYNGEE. The CDR3 loop is CASSVVEGTEAFF. Written as DNA, the CDR3 is TGTGCCAGCAGCGTAGTTGAGGGTACTGAAGCTTTCTTT. Full variable domain (missing parts from reference TRBV9 and TRBJ1-1): DSGVTQTPKHLITATGQRVTLRCSPRSGDLSVYWYQQSLDQGLQFLIQYYNGEERAKGNILERFSAQQFPDLHSELNLSSLELGDSALYFCASSVVEGTEAFFGQGTRLTVV.

There are a few counts of this clonotype. The chain joins TRBV10-3 to TRBJ1-5; tentatively, D is TRBD1 (6 bases). With 3 bases removed from V and 0 bases from J, the gap between germline ends came to 18 bases. The CDR3 contains 18 residues. Per germline, CDR1 ENHRY and CDR2 SYGVKD. Here the CDR3 DNA reads TGTGCCATCAGTGAATATAGACAGGTTACGTATAGCAATCAGCCCCAGCATTTT. Protein sequence: CAISEYRQVTYSNQPQHF.